This T cell receptor beta chain is from a study of cytomegalovirus exposure and HLA in healthy donors. Study at large: The use of the same platform for the 100 to 150 validation repertoires and the approximately 690 first-cohort repertoires was reported by a later analysis.

Only in-frame clones appear in the TCRdb table, and some are missing; sequencing was by immunoSEQ multiplex PCR. The sample lists approximately 39,000 clones; roughly 91% were seen once. Germline CDR1 is KGHSH and CDR2 is LQKENI. The V gene lost 3 bases and the J gene lost 4 bases, with 4 bases spanning the gap. This CDR3 spans 12 amino acids. What was sequenced was PBMCs. This chain joins TRBV18 and TRBJ1-5; unclear D gene. The clonotype was recovered from a man aged 18 to 29 in good health and CMV-seronegative. CDR3 DNA sequence: TGTGCCAGCTCACCCTCTAATCAGCCCCAGCATTTT. Amino acid sequence: CASSPSNQPQHF.